This T cell receptor (beta chain) was recorded in a study of T cells after yellow fever vaccination. MiXCR, run by TCRdb on the 5' RACE reads, gives a single entry per CDR3 protein. The sample includes over 250,000 distinct CDR3 sequences, over 4% of them seen just once. The germline gives CDR1 GTSNPN, CDR2 SVGIG (reference sequence). The CDR3 consists of 12 residues. The sample in question was PBMCs, obtained 5 days after the yellow fever booster vaccination. The TCR comes from a young man who received the YFV17D yellow fever vaccine. The V call is TRBV30, the J call TRBJ2-2, with 9 positions matching TRBD1. The CDR3: CAAGQGSGELFF. The CDR3 bases are TGTGCGGCGGGACAGGGATCCGGGGAGCTGTTTTTT.